This entry features one TCR beta chain sequence. The antigen remains undetermined. After expansion with viral peptide pools in the ViraFEST assay, antigen-specific CD4+ T cells were sequenced. After less than twelve days in culture, the CD4+ T cells were isolated. Each participant was administered two doses of either the BNT162b2 or the mRNA-1273 vaccine. Vaccinated recipients, who were negative for nucleocapsid antibodies, had no history of SARS-CoV-2 infection. With 8.5 to 10 ug/ml peptides and around 9.6 IU/ml IL-2, a few million PBMC per well were cultured. The authors replaced half the medium with IL-2 medium on days 3 and 7. TCRdb's copy holds only in-frame clones and misses some; the assay was immunoSEQ multiplex PCR. This sample has 24,000 or so clones; more than 70% occur once, and the top ten carry 9.1%. The sample originates from a study of vaccination effects on CD4 cells after COVID-19. Findings of the study overall: Marked clonal contraction of both clone types appeared late after vaccination.

Trimming stripped 3 bases from V and 5 bases from J, with 15 bases between. Germline CDR1 is SGHKS and CDR2 is YYEKEE (reference sequence). This CDR3 has 15 residues. This sequence originates from a human donor who received a COVID-19 vaccine. The rearrangement joins TRBV5-5 to TRBJ2-1; D is undetermined. Sample: CD4+ T cells from PBMCs cultured with HCoV-229E spike peptides, taken after COVID-19 vaccination. CDR3 in amino acids: CASSSLPHPDNEQFF. The DNA for the CDR3 is TGTGCCAGCAGCTCCCTTCCGCATCCAGACAATGAGCAGTTCTTC.